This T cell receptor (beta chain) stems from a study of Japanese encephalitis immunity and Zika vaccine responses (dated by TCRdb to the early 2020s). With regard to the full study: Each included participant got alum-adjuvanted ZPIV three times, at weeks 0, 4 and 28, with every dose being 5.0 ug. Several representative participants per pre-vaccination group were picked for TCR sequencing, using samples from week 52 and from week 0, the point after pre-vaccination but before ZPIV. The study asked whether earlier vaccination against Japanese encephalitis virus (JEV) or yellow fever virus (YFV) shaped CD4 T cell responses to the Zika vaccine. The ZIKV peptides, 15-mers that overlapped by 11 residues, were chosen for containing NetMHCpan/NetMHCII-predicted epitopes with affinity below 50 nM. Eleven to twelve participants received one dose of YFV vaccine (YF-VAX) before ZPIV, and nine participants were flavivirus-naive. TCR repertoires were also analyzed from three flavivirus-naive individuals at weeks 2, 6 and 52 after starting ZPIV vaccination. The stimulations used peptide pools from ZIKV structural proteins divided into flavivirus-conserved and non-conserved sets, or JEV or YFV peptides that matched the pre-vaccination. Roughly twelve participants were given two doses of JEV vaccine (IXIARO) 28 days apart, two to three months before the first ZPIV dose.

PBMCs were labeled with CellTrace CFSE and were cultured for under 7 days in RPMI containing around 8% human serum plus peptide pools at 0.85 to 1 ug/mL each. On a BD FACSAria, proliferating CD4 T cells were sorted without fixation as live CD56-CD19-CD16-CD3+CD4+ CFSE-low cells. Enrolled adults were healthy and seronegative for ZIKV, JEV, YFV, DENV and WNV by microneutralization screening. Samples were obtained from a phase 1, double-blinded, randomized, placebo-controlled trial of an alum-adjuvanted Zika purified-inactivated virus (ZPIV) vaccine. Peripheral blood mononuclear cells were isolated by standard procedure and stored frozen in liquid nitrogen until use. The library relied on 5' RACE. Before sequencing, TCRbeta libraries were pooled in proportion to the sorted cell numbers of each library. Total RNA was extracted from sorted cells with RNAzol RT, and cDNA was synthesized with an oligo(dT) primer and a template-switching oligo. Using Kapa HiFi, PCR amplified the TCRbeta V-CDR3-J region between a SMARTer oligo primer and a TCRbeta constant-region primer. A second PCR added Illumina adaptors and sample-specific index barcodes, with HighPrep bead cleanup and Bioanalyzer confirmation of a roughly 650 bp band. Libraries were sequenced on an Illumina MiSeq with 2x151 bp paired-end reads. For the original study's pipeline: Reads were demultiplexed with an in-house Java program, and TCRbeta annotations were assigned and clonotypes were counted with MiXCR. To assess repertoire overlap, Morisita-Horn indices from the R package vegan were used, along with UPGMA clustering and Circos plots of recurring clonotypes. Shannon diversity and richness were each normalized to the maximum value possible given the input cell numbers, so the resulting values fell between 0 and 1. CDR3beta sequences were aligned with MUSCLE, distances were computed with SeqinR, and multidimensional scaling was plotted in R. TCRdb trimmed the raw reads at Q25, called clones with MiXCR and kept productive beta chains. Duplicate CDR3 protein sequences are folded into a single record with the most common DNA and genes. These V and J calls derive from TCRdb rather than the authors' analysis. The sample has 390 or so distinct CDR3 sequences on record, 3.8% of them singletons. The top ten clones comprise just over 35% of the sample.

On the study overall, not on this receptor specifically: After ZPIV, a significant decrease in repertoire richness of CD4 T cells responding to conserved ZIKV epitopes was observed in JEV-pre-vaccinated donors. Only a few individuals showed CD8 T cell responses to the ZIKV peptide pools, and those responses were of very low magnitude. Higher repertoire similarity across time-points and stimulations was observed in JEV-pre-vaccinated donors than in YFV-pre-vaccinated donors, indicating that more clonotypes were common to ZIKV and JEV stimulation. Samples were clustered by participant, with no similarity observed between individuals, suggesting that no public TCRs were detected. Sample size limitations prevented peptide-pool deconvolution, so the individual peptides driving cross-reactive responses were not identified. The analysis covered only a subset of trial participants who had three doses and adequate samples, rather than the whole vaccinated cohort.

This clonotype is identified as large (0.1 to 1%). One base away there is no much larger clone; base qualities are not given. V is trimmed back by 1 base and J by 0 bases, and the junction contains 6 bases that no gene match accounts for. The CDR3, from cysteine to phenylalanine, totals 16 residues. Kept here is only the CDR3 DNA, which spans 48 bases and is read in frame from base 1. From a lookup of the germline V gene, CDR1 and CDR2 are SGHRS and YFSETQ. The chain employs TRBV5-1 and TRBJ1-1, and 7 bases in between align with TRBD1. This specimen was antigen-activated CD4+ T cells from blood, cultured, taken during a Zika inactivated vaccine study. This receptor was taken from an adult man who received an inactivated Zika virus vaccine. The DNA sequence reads TGCGCCAGCAGCTTGATCCGGACAGGATTGAACACTGAAGCTTTCTTT. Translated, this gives CASSLIRTGLNTEAFF.